This TCR beta chain was captured by sequencing in a study of blood T cell repertoires in COVID-19. The germline V gene has CDR1 LGHDT and CDR2 YNNKEL (reference sequence). With V trimmed by 3 bases and J by 4 bases, 6 bases remained unmatched. The CDR3 has 16 amino acids. Assay used: immunoSEQ multiplex PCR; TCRdb lists only in-frame clones, some missing. The sample carries about 220,000 clones, about 90% recorded once. Sample: PBMCs or T cells enriched from blood (not recorded which). The source of this sequence is a man in his thirties or forties who had been exposed to COVID-19. This rearrangement joins TRBV3-1 (or the pseudogene TRBV3-2) to TRBJ1-4; 9 nucleotides line up with TRBD1. CDR3 sequence reads: CASSHGQGIGNEKLFF. DNA of the CDR3: TGTGCCAGCAGCCACGGACAGGGGATAGGTAATGAAAAACTGTTTTTT.